This T cell receptor beta chain was identified during a study of cytomegalovirus exposure and HLA in healthy donors. Study-wide results and caveats: It was shown in a later analysis that HLA-associated TCR beta chains were more clonally expanded than other, equally common chains. With DRB1 most and HLA-C fewest, TCR association rates differed between HLA loci in a later analysis.

With respect to this clone: The target antigen is unknown.

Germline values: CDR1 LNHDA, CDR2 SQIVND (reference sequence). The junction had 14 bases not matched to a gene; V was cut back by 5 bases and J by 4 bases. This CDR3 is built from 17 residues. 60 Vbeta and 13 Jbeta primers were used in PCR. TCRdb keeps only in-frame clones here, not all; method: immunoSEQ multiplex PCR. The data show roughly 110,000 clones, around three quarters seen once. This chain uses TRBV19 with TRBJ1-2; 9 nucleotides match TRBD1. This receptor was taken from a man aged 25-45 years in good health and CMV-seronegative. The sequencing sample was made of PBMCs. This CDR3 reads CASSALGTGTGSYGYTF. As DNA, the CDR3 is TGTGCCAGTAGTGCCCTGGGAACCGGGACAGGGAGCTATGGCTACACCTTC. The variable domain in full, with the rest retrieved from reference TRBV19 and TRBJ1-2, is DGGITQSPKYLFRKEGQNVTLSCEQNLNHDAMYWYRQDPGQGLRLIYYSQIVNDFQKGDIAEGYSVSREKKESFPLTVTSAQKNPTAFYLCASSALGTGTGSYGYTFGSGTRLTVV.